This TCR beta chain was retrieved from a study of blood T cell repertoires in COVID-19. About the study: Sample material is recorded as cDNA or gDNA derived from T cells, B-cell-depleted T cells, or PBMCs.

The germline V gene has CDR1 SGDLS and CDR2 YYNGEE. V was pared by 4 bases and J by 5 bases, with 5 bases of the junction left unmatched. The CDR3 length is 14 residues. In the study's own analysis: Amplification from reference gene primers served as the basis for estimated nucleated cell counts. Assay used: immunoSEQ multiplex PCR; TCRdb lists only in-frame clones, some missing. The V and J calls and clone size were taken over from that table, and D and trimming were inferred from the DNA. This sample carries 120,000 to 150,000 clones, roughly 86% of them seen once, and the ten largest clones take roughly 5.4%.

The TCR was taken from a human donor in a cohort sampled during active COVID-19. The sequenced sample consisted of peripheral blood. The chain links TRBV9 to TRBJ1-4, with 7 bases fitting TRBD1. The CDR3, as DNA: TGTGCCAGCAGCCAGGGGGGCTGGAATGAAAAACTGTTTTTT. Its protein product is CASSQGGWNEKLFF.